The 32 T cell receptor beta chains presented below share a single source sample, sequenced in a study of T-cell reconstitution after alpha-beta-depleted transplantation in children. Unique molecular identifiers were incorporated during preparation of the TCRbeta library. MiXCR was run by TCRdb on the PCR reads, yielding one entry per CDR3 protein. The sample gives some 840,000 distinct CDR3 sequences, about 15% of which show up once; roughly 5% is in the top ten. The sample here was PBMCs, mostly from graft donor cells, taken 360 days after TCRalphabeta/CD19-depleted stem cell transplant. These receptors were collected from a male patient younger than 18 who had a stem cell transplant for acute lymphoblastic leukemia, so the T cells may come from the graft donor.

Ten or more counts support this clonotype. J is TRBJ2-1 and V is TRBV24-1; D possibly corresponds to TRBD1 (6 bases). The germline CDR1 and CDR2 sequences are KGHDR and SFDVKD. This CDR3 comprises 13 residues. Trimming removed 1 base from V and 7 bases from J, with 7 bases in between. The CDR3 DNA reads as TGTGCCACCAGTGATTTTAGGGGGAATGAGCAGTTCTTC. Translation: CATSDFRGNEQFF.

Only a few counts were recorded for this clonotype. This chain joins TRBV20-1 and TRBJ2-7; tentatively, D is TRBD1 (5 bases). Trimming pared 6 bases from V and 1 base from J, leaving 10 bases between. Germline V gives CDR1 DFQATT, CDR2 SNEGSKA (reference sequence). The CDR3 loop spans 12 amino acids. The CDR3 bases are TGCAGTGCCCAGACAGAATCCTACGAGCAGTACTTC. This encodes CSAQTESYEQYF.

In this sample, this clonotype turned up a few times. This chain uses TRBV7-7 with TRBJ2-5; possible D gene TRBD2, 5 bases. V was trimmed by 6 bases and J by 5 bases, leaving 13 bases between them. This CDR3 is 13 amino acids long. Germline V CDR1 and CDR2: SSHAT, FNYEAQ (reference sequence). CDR3: CASSTGKGETQYF. The CDR3 region has the DNA TGTGCCAGCAGTACGGGGAAAGGGGAGACCCAGTACTTC.

V gene TRBV6-2 or TRBV6-3 combines with J gene TRBJ2-1, with a weak D call TRBD1 (6 bases). The CDR3 runs to 17 residues. Germline assignment: CDR1 MNHEY and CDR2 SVGEGT. Trimming pared 4 bases from V and 3 bases from J, leaving 19 bases between. The CDR3 protein is CASSFLTGSFRYNEQFF. The CDR3 region has the DNA TGTGCCAGCAGTTTTCTCACAGGGTCGTTTCGCTACAATGAGCAGTTCTTC.

This clonotype was picked up a small number of times. The chain carries TRBV7-8 and TRBJ1-2, with TRBD1 identical over 9 bases. From germline, CDR1 is SGHVS and CDR2 FQNEAQ. The CDR3 sequence is 14 residues long. V lost 5 bases and J lost 4; bases outside the gene matches: 5. The DNA of the CDR3 is TGTGCCAGCAGCAAACTGGGACAGGGCTATGGCTACACCTTC. As protein: CASSKLGQGYGYTF.

The chain uses TRBV7-3 and TRBJ2-2; D possibly uses TRBD1 or TRBD2 (5 bases each). This CDR3 comprises 15 residues. V was cut by 1 base and J by 4 bases, with 10 bases left in between. From germline, CDR1 is SGHTA and CDR2 FQGTGA. The CDR3 DNA reads as TGTGCCAGCAGCTTAAACCGGGACCTCACCGGGGAGCTGTTTTTT. Protein: CASSLNRDLTGELFF.

The chain recombines TRBV6-2 or TRBV6-3 with TRBJ2-7; tentatively, D is TRBD2 (5 bases). The germline gives CDR1 MNHEY, CDR2 SVGEGT. V dropped 4 bases and J dropped 1 base, with 23 bases sitting between them. The CDR3 runs to 18 residues. CDR3 in amino acids: CASSSPLRYGVKSYEQYF. In DNA, the CDR3 is TGTGCCAGCAGTTCTCCTCTCCGGTACGGGGTTAAATCCTACGAGCAGTACTTC.

J is TRBJ2-1 and V is TRBV9; TRBD1 agrees at 9 bases. From germline, CDR1 is SGDLS and CDR2 YYNGEE. CDR3 length: 15 residues. Losses at the gene ends were 3 bases for V and 7 bases for J; bases not matched to a gene: 8. The CDR3 protein is CASSAPPGQGNEQFF. The CDR3 region has the DNA TGTGCCAGCAGCGCACCACCGGGACAGGGAAATGAGCAGTTCTTC. The full variable domain, its missing parts supplied by reference TRBV9 and TRBJ2-1, is DSGVTQTPKHLITATGQRVTLRCSPRSGDLSVYWYQQSLDQGLQFLIQYYNGEERAKGNILERFSAQQFPDLHSELNLSSLELGDSALYFCASSAPPGQGNEQFFGPGTRLTVL.

The rearrangement joins TRBV12-3 or TRBV12-4 to TRBJ2-1, with 8 bases aligning to TRBD2. The junction had 9 bases not matched to a gene; V was cut back by 3 bases and J by 8 bases. The CDR3 is made up of 15 amino acids. The CDR3, as DNA: TGTGCCAGCAGTTTCATTGCCGGGAGGGGTTATGAGCAGTTCTTC. The encoded protein is CASSFIAGRGYEQFF.

This clonotype was seen only a few times. The rearrangement joins TRBV19 to TRBJ2-1; 7 bases fit TRBD1. The CDR3 runs to 16 residues. With 4 bases clipped from V and 3 bases from J, the junction kept 9 bases outside the gene matches. Germline assignment: CDR1 LNHDA and CDR2 SQIVND (reference sequence). CDR3 nucleotides: TGTGCCAGTAGTACCAGACAGGGTGGAGGCTACAATGAGCAGTTCTTC. This gives the protein CASSTRQGGGYNEQFF.

The chain recombines TRBV20-1 with TRBJ2-2; no clear D gene. With 1 base removed from V and 4 bases from J, the gap between germline ends came to 7 bases. The CDR3 totals 13 residues. Germline V gene lookup returns CDR1 DFQATT and CDR2 SNEGSKA (reference sequence). CDR3 coding DNA: TGCAGTGCTAGAGGATGGCCCACCGGGGAGCTGTTTTTT. Residues: CSARGWPTGELFF.

The chain combines TRBV20-1 with TRBJ2-1; 8 nucleotides match TRBD1. Germline CDR1 is DFQATT and CDR2 is SNEGSKA (reference sequence). After removal of 4 bases from V and 4 bases from J, the junction contained 6 bases not matched to a gene. CDR3 size: 14 residues. CDR3 DNA sequence: TGCAGTGCTAAACTCAGGGGGCAGTACAATGAGCAGTTCTTC. It yields the protein CSAKLRGQYNEQFF.

The V and J genes are TRBV30 and TRBJ1-1; D ambiguous. The CDR3 extends over 12 amino acids. Trimming took 3 bases from V and 1 from J, leaving 6 bases between them. Per the germline V gene, CDR1 is GTSNPN and CDR2 is SVGIG (reference sequence). For the CDR3, the DNA is TGTGCCTGGAGCCCGCGGAACACTGAAGCTTTCTTT. This translates into CAWSPRNTEAFF.

This clonotype was picked up many times. The rearrangement uses TRBV5-1 and TRBJ2-7; the D gene is possibly TRBD1 (6 bases). The V gene lost 0 bases and the J gene lost 3 bases, with 16 bases spanning the gap. This CDR3 is 16 amino acids long. Germline lookup yields CDR1 SGHRS and CDR2 YFSETQ. CDR3 DNA: TGCGCCAGCAGCTTGGGGTCCACAGGGCCCTTCTACGAGCAGTACTTC. Translation gives CASSLGSTGPFYEQYF.

This clonotype showed up just a few times. This chain connects TRBV5-1 to TRBJ2-1; possibly TRBD2 for D (7 bases). CDR1 is SGHRS and CDR2 is YFSETQ in the germline V gene. CDR3 size: 17 residues. Trimming removed 4 bases from V and 5 bases from J, with 22 bases in between. CDR3 residues: CASSGTQGRLADNEQFF. The DNA for the CDR3 is TGCGCCAGCAGCGGTACACAGGGTCGGCTAGCGGACAATGAGCAGTTCTTC.

The V and J genes are TRBV6-5 and TRBJ1-1, with D maybe TRBD1 (6 bases). Between the trimmed V and J ends, which lost 0 bases and 0 bases, there was a span of 8 bases. This CDR3 has 15 residues. The germline V gene encodes CDR1 MNHEY and CDR2 SVGAGI. DNA for the CDR3: TGTGCCAGCAGTTACTCAACAGGGATGAACACTGAAGCTTTCTTT. It codes for CASSYSTGMNTEAFF.

The V and J genes are TRBV7-9 and TRBJ2-3; TRBD2 agrees at 11 bases. J lost 7 bases, V lost 1 base, and 7 bases had no gene match. The CDR3 length is 16 residues. Germline loops: CDR1 SEHNR, CDR2 FQNEAQ (reference sequence). The CDR3 DNA is TGTGCCAGCAGCTTAGAGGCTAGCGGGAGGATTTATACGCAGTATTTT. It is translated as CASSLEASGRIYTQYF.

For the CDR3, the DNA is TGTGCCAGCAGCTACCTGGACAGTGGGCCCCAGTACTTC. Protein: CASSYLDSGPQYF. The chain couples TRBV7-6 to TRBJ2-5; the D gene is possibly TRBD1 (6 bases). The CDR3 spans 13 residues. With 4 bases removed from V and 9 bases from J, the gap between germline ends came to 15 bases. Germline assignment: CDR1 SGHVS and CDR2 FNYEAQ.

This sequence joins TRBV12-3 or TRBV12-4 and TRBJ1-5; possibly TRBD1 for D (5 bases). The length of the CDR3 is 16 residues. Deletions cut 0 bases from V and 6 bases from J, with 15 bases between. The chain's CDR3 is CASSLAGRSWGQPQHF. CDR3 DNA sequence: TGTGCCAGCAGTTTAGCGGGGCGATCCTGGGGTCAGCCCCAGCATTTT.

The gene calls are TRBV12-3 or TRBV12-4 and TRBJ2-5, with TRBD2 identical over 15 bases. This CDR3 has 13 amino acids. Trimming cost V 5 bases and J 11 bases; bases outside gene matches: 3. The CDR3 region has the DNA TGTGCCAGCAGTGGACTAGCGGGAGGGCCTCAGTACTTC. It encodes CASSGLAGGPQYF.

This clonotype was recorded a few times. The chain carries TRBV4-1 and TRBJ2-7, with D possibly TRBD2 on 6 matching bases. Looked up from germline, CDR1 is MGHRA and CDR2 is YSYEKL. The CDR3 is 14 amino acids. Deletions cut 1 base from V and 5 bases from J, with 12 bases between. The CDR3 bases are TGCGCCAGCAGCCAAGGCTTCGGGGGTCACGAGCAGTACTTC. This encodes CASSQGFGGHEQYF.

This clonotype came up a few times. The J gene is TRBJ2-7, the V gene TRBV15; maybe TRBD2 (5 bases). The germline V and J ends were trimmed by 3 bases and 0 bases, with 27 bases remaining between them. The length of the CDR3 is 20 residues. CDR1 LNHNV and CDR2 YYDKDF come from the germline V gene (reference sequence). CDR3 residues: CATSSETWRPPAAISYEQYF. The CDR3 nucleotides read TGTGCCACCAGCAGCGAAACGTGGAGGCCCCCGGCAGCAATCTCCTACGAGCAGTACTTC.

In this sample, this clonotype turned up many times. The rearrangement links TRBV12-3 or TRBV12-4 to TRBJ2-7; 12 bases agree with TRBD2. Trimming at V came to 6 bases and at J to 6 bases, leaving 6 bases not matched to a gene. The CDR3 is 14 residues long. The CDR3 loop reads CASRPSSGRAEQYF. CDR3 nucleotides: TGTGCCAGCAGACCCTCTAGCGGGAGGGCCGAGCAGTACTTC.

This clonotype was detected only a few times. The chain couples TRBV7-6 to TRBJ2-5; 8 bases match TRBD2. Germline V gene lookup returns CDR1 SGHVS and CDR2 FNYEAQ. V lost 5 bases, J lost 0 bases, and 11 bases stayed unmatched. The CDR3 runs to 17 residues. The CDR3 sequence is CASSPIRTSSYQETQYF. CDR3 coding DNA: TGTGCCAGCAGCCCTATTAGGACTAGCTCGTACCAAGAGACCCAGTACTTC.

The chain combines TRBV6-5 with TRBJ2-3; D uncertain. Trimming removed 4 bases at V and 1 base at J, with 9 bases between. Germline V gene data show CDR1 as MNHEY and CDR2 as SVGAGI. The CDR3 is 14 amino acids. Here the CDR3 reads CASSFSPRTDTQYF. The CDR3 DNA reads TGTGCCAGCAGTTTCTCCCCTCGCACAGATACGCAGTATTTT.

This clonotype was observed at least ten times. The chain employs TRBV2 and TRBJ2-2, with 9 bases matching TRBD1. Germline CDR1 reads SNHLY; CDR2 reads FYNNEI. The V segment lost 8 bases and the J segment 4 bases; nucleotides outside the gene matches: 8. This CDR3 region has 15 residues. The DNA of the CDR3 is TGTGCCAGCGGGTACAGGGGGCTAGGCACCGGGGAGCTGTTTTTT. Its translation: CASGYRGLGTGELFF.

This sequence joins TRBV6-5 and TRBJ2-3; no firm D call. The CDR3 contains 16 residues. Germline assignment: CDR1 MNHEY and CDR2 SVGAGI. Deletions cut 2 bases from V and 0 bases from J, with 12 bases between. The CDR3 region has the DNA TGTGCCAGCAGTTACGGGGAATTTTCTAGCACAGATACGCAGTATTTT. Translation gives CASSYGEFSSTDTQYF.

This clonotype was counted ten times or more. V usage is TRBV5-1 and J usage is TRBJ2-5, with no clear D. CDR3 length: 16 amino acids. CDR1 is SGHRS, CDR2 YFSETQ, per germline. The V end lost 0 bases, the J end lost 0 bases, and 12 bases lay between the germline ends. The CDR3 DNA reads TGCGCCAGCAGCTTGGGACCGTTCTGGTACCAAGAGACCCAGTACTTC. Its protein is CASSLGPFWYQETQYF.

This clonotype was detected only a few times. CDR3 nucleotide sequence: TGCAGCGTCGTTCCCGTTCTAGCGAAAACCTACAATGAGCAGTTCTTC. It translates to CSVVPVLAKTYNEQFF. The J gene is TRBJ2-1, the V gene TRBV29-1, with a weak D call TRBD2 (6 bases). The CDR3 length is 16 residues. The V gene's germline CDR1 is SQVTM and CDR2 ANQGSEA. The V and J ends lost 6 bases and 2 bases respectively, with 20 bases between them.

This clonotype was counted ten times or more. The chain uses TRBV13 and TRBJ1-2; TRBD1 is a possible D gene (5 bases). The CDR3 consists of 14 residues. Germline CDR1 and CDR2: PRHDT and FYEKMQ (reference sequence). V was clipped by 5 bases and J by 3 bases, with 13 bases between them. CDR3 DNA: TGTGCCAGCAGCGCCCACAGGTCTTACTATGGCTACACCTTC. Protein: CASSAHRSYYGYTF. Using reference TRBV13 and TRBJ1-2 for the parts outside the CDR3, the full variable domain is AAGVIQSPRHLIKEKRETATLKCYPIPRHDTVYWYQQGPGQDPQFLISFYEKMQSDKGSIPDRFSAQQFSDYHSELNMSSLELGDSALYFCASSAHRSYYGYTFGSGTRLTVV.

The rearrangement joins TRBV20-1 to TRBJ1-5, with a tentative D call TRBD1 (5 bases). V was cut by 2 bases and J by 0 bases, with 17 bases left in between. The CDR3 has 17 residues. Germline V gene data show CDR1 as DFQATT and CDR2 as SNEGSKA (reference sequence). CDR3 amino acids: CSARKGLLPSSNQPQHF. In nucleotides, the CDR3 is TGCAGTGCTAGAAAGGGGTTACTACCTTCTAGCAATCAGCCCCAGCATTTT.

In its sample, this clonotype was seen a few times. The rearrangement joins TRBV19 to TRBJ2-4; TRBD2 agrees at 12 bases. In germline, CDR1 is LNHDA, CDR2 SQIVND (reference sequence). This CDR3 contains 16 residues. Trimming cost V 3 bases and J 3 bases; bases outside gene matches: 3. This chain's CDR3 is CASSMGLAGFKNIQYF. In DNA form, the CDR3 reads TGTGCCAGTAGTATGGGACTAGCGGGTTTCAAAAACATTCAGTACTTC.